This entry concerns a single TCR beta chain. Its antigen is unidentified. Measured with immunoSEQ multiplex PCR; TCRdb has only the in-frame clones, and not every one. The sample contains under 95,000 clones, approximately 87% of which appear only once. The entry originates in a study of T cell responses to AZD1222 COVID-19 vaccine. Study-wide results and limits: Without day 14 samples, only post-peak T cell repertoires were studied. Among those given AZD1222, only five or six were seropositive at baseline.

The TCR was taken from an adult who received the AZD1222 COVID-19 vaccine. This specimen was peripheral blood, taken 28 days after the second AZD1222 dose.

The CDR3 DNA reads TGTGCCAGCTCACCAAGATCAGGGGGGGGCAATCAGCCCCAGCATTTT. It translates to CASSPRSGGGNQPQHF. The chain recombines TRBV18 with TRBJ1-5; 7 nucleotides match TRBD1. CDR1 and CDR2 (germline): KGHSH, LQKENI. V was pared by 2 bases and J by 2 bases, with 6 bases of the junction left unmatched. This CDR3 spans 16 amino acids.